The T cell receptor (beta chain) described here comes from a study of T-cell reconstitution after alpha-beta-depleted transplantation in children. Study-level points and caveats: Alpha-beta T cells present about two months after transplant were reported to originate from several hundred expanded graft clones. Where some patients showed high TCRbeta diversity at day 60, it came from recipient T cells and thymic progenitors that had survived. Newly produced T cells mostly provided counts and TCRbeta diversity after one year, as hyperexpanded clones declined.

For this clonotype: Its antigen is undetermined.

It was with unique molecular identifiers that the TCRbeta library was prepared. MiXCR was run by TCRdb on the PCR reads, yielding one entry per CDR3 protein. The data contain under 50,000 distinct CDR3 sequences, 50% to 55% of them seen just once; the ten biggest clones take up roughly two fifths. The CDR3 contains 15 residues. CDR1 SEHNR and CDR2 FQNEAQ come from the germline V gene (reference sequence). V was trimmed by 10 bases and J by 0 bases, leaving 17 bases between them. This receptor was obtained from a boy under two years old with SCID, due to receive a stem cell transplant. The source material was peripheral blood, sampled before TCRalphabeta/CD19-depleted stem cell transplant. This sequence joins TRBV7-9 and TRBJ2-3, with D possibly being TRBD2 (6 bases). The CDR3 protein is CAIIVDGTSTDTQYF. The CDR3 DNA reads TGTGCCATCATCGTGGACGGGACTAGCACAGATACGCAGTATTTT.